Below, 11 T cell receptor beta chains from the same sample are listed, as sequenced in a study of blood T cells in healthy people across ages. The authors ran a second PCR of 7 to 11 cycles using a sample-barcoded 5' primer and a J-beta primer mix. From the 5' RACE reads, TCRdb called clonotypes with MiXCR, one entry per CDR3 protein. The table records approximately 690,000 distinct CDR3 sequences, under 65% of them present only once. Sequencing was carried out using blood. All receptors derive from a man aged 55 to 69 in good health.

The genes are TRBV7-2 and TRBJ1-1; no firm D call. Germline V lookup: CDR1 SGHTA, CDR2 FQGNSA. The CDR3 is made up of 14 amino acids. The V end was cut by 0 bases, the J end by 1 base, with 6 bases between. In DNA, the CDR3 is TGTGCCAGCAGCTTAGCTCGGCGGAACACTGAAGCTTTCTTT. Translation gives CASSLARRNTEAFF.

For the CDR3, the DNA is TGTGCCAGCAGCGTCCGACAGGGCCCATCGGGTCGTTATCAGCCCCAGCATTTT. Its translation: CASSVRQGPSGRYQPQHF. The rearrangement links TRBV21-1 to TRBJ1-5; no DNA check was done on the table's D call, TRBD1. TRBV21-1 is a listed pseudogene. CDR3 size: 18 residues.

Many counts were recorded for this clonotype. V usage is TRBV3-1 and J usage is TRBJ2-7; D may be TRBD2 (5 bases). With 0 bases removed from V and 3 bases from J, the gap between germline ends came to 9 bases. The CDR3 totals 14 residues. Germline CDR1 reads LGHDT; CDR2 reads YNNKEL (reference sequence). This CDR3 is CASSQDVEGYEQYF. The CDR3 DNA reads TGTGCCAGCAGCCAAGATGTAGAGGGCTACGAGCAGTACTTC.

This clonotype was counted once. The chain joins TRBV7-2 to TRBJ2-7; TRBD2 matches at 14 bases. Germline CDR1 SGHTA, CDR2 FQGNSA. The CDR3 totals 19 residues. V lost 5 bases to trimming and J lost 11 bases; unmatched junction nucleotides: 23. The CDR3 is CASSPPGTSGGSGAGSEYF. In DNA form, the CDR3 reads TGTGCCAGCAGCCCACCCGGGACTAGCGGGGGCTCTGGGGCGGGGTCAGAGTACTTC. Looking up the rest from reference TRBV7-2 and TRBJ2-7 gives the full variable domain: GAGVSQSPSNKVTEKGKDVELRCDPISGHTALYWYRQSLGQGLEFLIYFQGNSAPDKSGLPSDRFSAERTGGSVSTLTIQRTQQEDSAVYLCASSPPGTSGGSGAGSEYFGPGTRLTVT.

This clonotype was found a few times. The genes are TRBV2 and TRBJ2-5; 9 bases map to TRBD1. CDR1 and CDR2 from the germline V gene are SNHLY and FYNNEI. The CDR3 is 14 residues long. With V trimmed by 2 bases and J by 6 bases, 4 bases remained unmatched. This CDR3 is CASSETGGRKTQYF. The CDR3, as DNA: TGTGCCAGCAGTGAAACAGGGGGCCGGAAGACCCAGTACTTC. Variable domain in full (rest from reference TRBV2 and TRBJ2-5): EPEVTQTPSHQVTQMGQEVILRCVPISNHLYFYWYRQILGQKVEFLVSFYNNEISEKSEIFDDQFSVERPDGSNFTLKIRSTKLEDSAMYFCASSETGGRKTQYFGPGTRLLVL.

This sequence joins TRBV10-1 and TRBJ1-1, with D perhaps matching TRBD1 (5 bases). The germline V and J ends were trimmed by 4 bases and 1 base, with 10 bases remaining between them. The germline CDR1 and CDR2 sequences are WNHNN and SYGVQD (reference sequence). The CDR3 covers 14 residues. CDR3 nucleotides: TGCGCCAGCAGTGCGACAGCCTCGAACACTGAAGCTTTCTTT. This translates into CASSATASNTEAFF.

This chain connects TRBV3-1 to TRBJ2-3; D is unresolved. The CDR3 totals 13 residues. CDR1 is LGHDT, CDR2 YNNKEL, per germline (reference sequence). V shed 0 bases and J shed 3 bases, with 4 bases lying between them. The CDR3 reads CASSQDATDTQYF. The CDR3 coding sequence is TGTGCCAGCAGCCAAGACGCAACAGATACGCAGTATTTT.

Regarding this clonotype: Germline and junction disagree at one end, which may indicate a read error. The rearrangement joins TRBV10-3 to TRBJ1-5; D remains unclear. CDR3 length: 16 residues. Germline assignment: CDR1 ENHRY and CDR2 SYGVKD. The CDR3 region is CAICESRVNSNQPQHF. Here the CDR3 DNA reads TGTGCCATCTGTGAATCGCGGGTTAATAGCAATCAGCCCCAGCATTTC.

The gene calls are TRBV3-1 and TRBJ1-2; TRBD1 agrees at 8 bases. The CDR3 consists of 12 residues. J was trimmed by 7 bases and V by 5 bases; bases with no gene match: 3. From germline, CDR1 is LGHDT and CDR2 YNNKEL (reference sequence). The CDR3 protein is CASSWGQAGYTF. In nucleotides, the CDR3 is TGTGCCAGCAGCTGGGGACAGGCTGGCTACACCTTC.

Here the CDR3 DNA reads TGTGCCAGCAGCCCCTTGTTGGGGACTTCGTACCAGCATTTT. Encoded protein: CASSPLLGTSYQHF. The chain employs TRBV4-2 and TRBJ1-5, with D perhaps TRBD1 (5 bases). Germline CDR1 reads LGHNA; CDR2 reads YNFKEQ. There are 14 residues in the CDR3. Trimming pared 4 bases from V and 12 bases from J, leaving 19 bases between.

This chain connects TRBV7-9 to TRBJ1-2; no clear D gene. Germline lookup yields CDR1 SEHNR and CDR2 FQNEAQ (reference sequence). The CDR3 spans 12 residues. Trimming cost V 4 bases and J 7 bases, with 10 bases left between them. The CDR3 region has the DNA TGTGCCAGCAGCTCTGGGGTCGGTGGCTACACCTTC. It yields the protein CASSSGVGGYTF.